The 11 T cell receptor beta chains presented below share a single source sample, sequenced in a study of cytomegalovirus exposure and HLA in healthy donors. Amplification used 60 Vbeta primers and 13 Jbeta primers. Sequencing used immunoSEQ multiplex PCR; TCRdb keeps in-frame clones, though not all of them. The table includes 200,000 to 250,000 clones, over 60% detected once. Material: PBMCs. These receptors were obtained from a man younger than 35 in good health and CMV-seronegative.

The chain uses TRBV7-6 and TRBJ1-5, with a possible D match to TRBD1 (5 bases). Trimming pared 10 bases from V and 5 bases from J, leaving 12 bases between. Germline CDR1 SGHVS, CDR2 FNYEAQ. The CDR3 is made up of 12 amino acids. DNA of the CDR3: TGTGCCACCGGGGGAGGAGATCAGCCCCAGCATTTT. Translated: CATGGGDQPQHF.

This sequence joins TRBV6-6 and TRBJ1-2, with 7 bases aligning to TRBD1. The length of the CDR3 is 13 residues. V lost 10 bases, J lost 4 bases, and 9 bases stayed unmatched. CDR1 is MNHNY and CDR2 is SVGAGI in the germline V gene (reference sequence). Here the CDR3 DNA reads TGTGCCACCCTTCAGGGGGGTTCCTATGGCTACACCTTC. It encodes CATLQGGSYGYTF.

In its sample, this clone was seen a few times. V usage is TRBV25-1 and J usage is TRBJ1-3; a weak D match, TRBD1 (5 bases). This CDR3 spans 16 amino acids. Per the germline V gene, CDR1 is MGHDK and CDR2 is SYGVNS. Trimming removed 8 bases at V and 1 base at J, with 18 bases between. In DNA, the CDR3 is TGTGCCAGCCGCTGGGGGGGAACCGGATCTGGAAACACCATATATTTT. Translation gives CASRWGGTGSGNTIYF.

The rearrangement uses TRBV27 and TRBJ2-3; unclear D gene. The germline CDR1 and CDR2 sequences are MNHEY and SMNVEV (reference sequence). Trimming removed 6 bases at V and 1 base at J, with 14 bases between. There are 15 residues in the CDR3. The CDR3 DNA follows: TGTGCCAGCAGCCAGGCCCTCCTCGGCACAGATACGCAGTATTTT. Encoded protein: CASSQALLGTDTQYF.

The gene calls are TRBV27 and TRBJ2-7, with 8 bases aligning to TRBD1. After removal of 6 bases from V and 4 bases from J, the junction contained 17 bases not matched to a gene. Germline values: CDR1 MNHEY, CDR2 SMNVEV (reference sequence). This CDR3 region has 17 residues. CDR3: CASSSLALGTGDYEQYF. CDR3 coding DNA: TGTGCCAGCAGCTCTCTCGCCCTCGGGACAGGTGATTACGAGCAGTACTTC.

The V gene is TRBV4-3, the J gene TRBJ1-2; TRBD1 matches 8 bases. The junction had 10 bases not matched to a gene; V was cut back by 2 bases and J by 8 bases. Germline V CDR1 and CDR2: LGHNA, YSLEER. CDR3 length: 15 residues. As DNA, the CDR3 is TGCGCCAGCAGCCAAACCCCGGACAGGGTAAGGGGCTACACCTTC. Its protein is CASSQTPDRVRGYTF.

The chain uses TRBV7-9 and TRBJ2-2, with TRBD2 identical over 8 bases. The CDR3 covers 15 residues. Trimming removed 4 bases from V and 5 bases from J; junction bases left unmatched: 6. Germline-derived CDR1 and CDR2 are SEHNR and FQNEAQ (reference sequence). Written as DNA, the CDR3 is TGTGCCAGCAGCTCCGGACTAGCTGGAACCGGGGAGCTGTTTTTT. Translated: CASSSGLAGTGELFF.

The chain couples TRBV29-1 to TRBJ2-1; no clear D gene. CDR3 length: 14 amino acids. Trimming removed 0 bases at V and 3 bases at J, with 9 bases between. In germline, CDR1 is SQVTM, CDR2 ANQGSEA. The CDR3: CSVEDGANYNEQFF. DNA for the CDR3: TGCAGCGTTGAAGATGGTGCTAACTACAATGAGCAGTTCTTC.

The chain carries TRBV5-6 and TRBJ2-7, with TRBD1 matching over 7 bases. The CDR3 covers 15 residues. V trimming: 2 bases; J trimming: 2 bases; junction bases outside the gene matches: 7. The germline V gene has CDR1 SGHDT and CDR2 YYEEEE. The CDR3 loop is CASSLGTVLTYEQYF. The CDR3 region has the DNA TGTGCCAGCAGCTTAGGGACAGTCCTCACCTACGAGCAGTACTTC.

The V call is TRBV7-9, the J call TRBJ1-3; D possibly corresponds to TRBD1 (5 bases). This CDR3 spans 14 amino acids. Germline values: CDR1 SEHNR, CDR2 FQNEAQ (reference sequence). The germline V and J ends were trimmed by 5 bases and 4 bases, with 12 bases remaining between them. The CDR3 DNA is TGTGCCAGCAGCCTAGACAGCCCAGGAAACACCATATATTTT. It translates to CASSLDSPGNTIYF.

The J gene is TRBJ2-7, the V gene TRBV6-5; D possibly corresponds to TRBD2 (7 bases). Trimming removed 6 bases at V and 3 bases at J, with 12 bases between. This CDR3 is built from 13 residues. Per the germline V gene, CDR1 is MNHEY and CDR2 is SVGAGI. The CDR3 is CASSRGAGYEQYF. CDR3 DNA sequence: TGTGCCAGCAGCCGGGGGGCAGGCTACGAGCAGTACTTC.